The next 25 T cell receptor beta chains were all read from a single sample in a study of tumor-infiltrating lymphocytes in primary liver carcinoma (dated by TCRdb to 2015 to 2018). Total RNA and DNA were co-extracted from about 19-30 mg of bulk tissue with the AllPrep DNA/RNA mini kit, without cell sorting. Sequencing relied on an Illumina HiSeq 2500. TCRbeta-specific cDNA was reverse-transcribed from 500 ng total RNA using a constant-region primer and ProtoScript II reverse transcriptase. TCRbeta libraries were built with three nested multiplex PCR rounds, a slightly modified ARM-PCR procedure. Multiplex TRBV1-TRBV30 forward primers and a Cbeta reverse primer were used in the first two PCR rounds, each of which was run for 9 to 11 cycles. The public reads were reanalyzed by TCRdb: fastp trimming at Q25, MiXCR alignment, in-frame beta chains only. Every distinct CDR3 protein forms one entry, paired with its most common genes and DNA. The sample has about 100,000 distinct CDR3 sequences on record, more than 65% of them singletons. Of the sample, around 12% falls within the top ten clones.

The specimen sequenced was liver tumor tissue from sampling region 2. What the cell subset or site label conveys for this sample: tumor region T2, inferior pole. The receptor source for this set is a woman in her sixties or seventies with primary liver carcinoma and hepatitis B virus infection.

Of note for this clonotype: A junction end diverges from the germline sequence, so it may reflect a read error. This chain connects TRBV12-3 or TRBV12-4 to TRBJ1-1, with a possible D match to TRBD1 (5 bases). The CDR3 runs to 15 residues. CDR3 sequence: CASSPGQGMNTGAFF. DNA of the CDR3: TGTGCCAGCAGTCCAGGACAAGGCATGAACACTGGAGCTTTCTTT.

Details on this clonotype: This could be a read error, since a much larger clone is one nucleotide away. The chain carries TRBV5-1 and TRBJ1-6, with D possibly TRBD1 on 5 matching bases. The germline V gene has CDR1 SGHRS and CDR2 YFSETQ. This CDR3 contains 15 residues. V lost 7 bases to trimming and J lost 8 bases, with 19 bases between them. For the CDR3, the DNA is TGCGCCAGCCGGAGGACACAGGATCTCCATTCACCCCTCCACTTT. Its protein product is CASRRTQDLHSPLHF. The whole variable domain, remainder taken from reference TRBV5-1 and TRBJ1-6, is KAGVTQTPRYLIKTRGQQVTLSCSPISGHRSVSWYQQTPGQGLQFLFEYFSETQRNKGNFPGRFSGRQFSNSRSEMNVSTLELGDSALYLCASRRTQDLHSPLHFGNGTRLTVT.

This rearrangement joins TRBV12-3 or TRBV12-4 to TRBJ2-1; TRBD2 aligns across 11 bases. This CDR3 region has 17 residues. V gave up 9 bases and J gave up 1 base; unmatched junction bases: 11. CDR3 sequence reads: CASKTGGTSGSYNEQFF. The DNA of the CDR3 is TGTGCCAGTAAAACTGGGGGGACTAGCGGATCCTACAATGAGCAGTTCTTC.

To note about this clonotype: One junction end does not reproduce the germline sequence, and a read error may be involved. The rearrangement joins TRBV11-1 to TRBJ2-3; D might be TRBD2 (5 bases). Per the germline V gene, CDR1 is SGHAT and CDR2 is FQDESV (reference sequence). The CDR3 runs 14 residues. The CDR3 coding sequence is TGTGCCAGCAGCTTGAGGCAACATGCGGGTGAGTCTCACTTT. Translated: CASSLRQHAGESHF.

Of note for this clonotype: The junction differs from germline at one of its ends, possibly a read error. The chain employs TRBV4-2 and TRBJ1-2, with D maybe TRBD1 (5 bases). CDR3 length equals 14 residues. The germline gives CDR1 LGHNA, CDR2 YNFKEQ. The CDR3 is CASSQVGTNHGYTF. The CDR3 DNA follows: TGTGCCAGCAGCCAGGTTGGGACTAACCATGGCTACACCTTC.

CDR3 nucleotides: TGTGCCAGCAGCCCCTGGGATCTGGGGGCTGACTACGAGCAGTACTTC. Translating gives CASSPWDLGADYEQYF. The chain joins TRBV7-9 to TRBJ2-7, with a tentative D call TRBD1 (6 bases). Deletions cut 5 bases from V and 3 bases from J, with 20 bases between. The CDR3 sequence is 16 residues long. The germline V gene encodes CDR1 SEHNR and CDR2 FQNEAQ (reference sequence).

This clonotype has only a few counts. This could be a read error, since a much larger clone is one nucleotide away. The chain couples TRBV5-6 to TRBJ2-3; 11 bases line up with TRBD2. Germline loops: CDR1 SGHDT, CDR2 YYEEEE. This CDR3 is 16 amino acids long. The CDR3 DNA sequence: TGTACCAGCAGCCTGCGACTAGCGGGGTACACAGATACGCAGTATTTT. Translating gives CTSSLRLAGYTDTQYF.

Turning to this clonotype: A much bigger clone sits one base away, suggesting this may be a read error. The chain joins TRBV6-2 or TRBV6-3 to TRBJ2-7, with D possibly being TRBD1 (6 bases). CDR3 size: 14 residues. Germline V CDR1 and CDR2: MNHEY, SVGEGT. CDR3 DNA sequence: TGTGTCAGCAGGTATGGGCAGGGGAGTTGGGAGCAGTACTTC. Encoded protein: CVSRYGQGSWEQYF.

Many counts were recorded for this clonotype. This chain connects TRBV29-1 to TRBJ2-2; no clear D. The V end was cut by 7 bases, the J end by 6 bases, with 18 bases between. Germline CDR1 reads SQVTM; CDR2 reads ANQGSEA. The CDR3 runs 14 residues. CDR3 loop: CSAAAGFGSGELFF. The CDR3 DNA is TGCAGCGCCGCCGCCGGGTTTGGCTCCGGGGAGCTGTTTTTT.

Points on this clonotype: The conserved phenylalanine or tryptophan is not found at the CDR3 terminus, so this likely reflects a read error. It is unclear where the CDR3 begins or ends on the DNA, so no DNA is shown, and the CDR3 is as TCRdb lists it. V gene TRBV11-2 combines with J gene TRBJ2-3; the tabulated D call, TRBD1, remains unverified against the DNA. The CDR3 has 12 residues if both end residues are counted. From germline, CDR1 is SGHAT and CDR2 FQNNGV. CDR3 protein: CASSPCADAQYL.

As regards this clonotype: The junction departs from the called germline gene at one end, perhaps through a read error. This chain connects TRBV29-1 to TRBJ2-1; the D is unclear. CDR1 is SQVTM, CDR2 ANQGSEA, per germline. The CDR3 totals 10 residues. The CDR3 region has the DNA TGCAGCCCCTACTACAATGAGCAGTTGTTC. Its protein product is CSPYYNEQLF.

The chain is built from TRBV29-1 and TRBJ2-3; 14 bases line up with TRBD2. In germline, CDR1 is SQVTM, CDR2 ANQGSEA. This CDR3 has 15 amino acids. V was pared by 7 bases and J by 1 base, with 4 bases of the junction left unmatched. CDR3 nucleotide sequence: TGCAGCGCCGCGGGACTAGCGGGGGGCACAGATACGCAGTATTTT. This codes for CSAAGLAGGTDTQYF.

As regards this clonotype: A read error may produce the germline difference seen at one junction end. The rearrangement links TRBV11-2 to TRBJ2-1; D is possibly TRBD2 (6 bases). The germline gives CDR1 SGHAT, CDR2 FQNNGV. The CDR3 contains 15 residues. This chain's CDR3 is CASGLEGGNVSEQFF. DNA of the CDR3: TGTGCCAGCGGCTTAGAGGGCGGGAATGTGAGTGAGCAGTTCTTC.

This clonotype showed up many times. V is TRBV6-6 and J is TRBJ2-7; the match to TRBD1 covers 7 bases. After removal of 4 bases from V and 5 bases from J, the junction contained 2 bases not matched to a gene. There are 12 residues in the CDR3. Germline V CDR1 and CDR2: MNHNY, SVGAGI (reference sequence). The CDR3 nucleotides are TGTGCCAGCAGTTTCACAGGGGACGAGCAGTACTTC. Protein: CASSFTGDEQYF.

The genes are TRBV28 and TRBJ2-5, with TRBD1 matching 7 bases. CDR1 MDHEN and CDR2 SYDVKM come from the germline V gene. This CDR3 comprises 15 residues. Unmatched junction bases numbered 13, after V lost 5 bases and J lost 7 bases. CDR3 bases: TGTGCCAGCAGTCTCTGCGACAGGGACGTGGTGACCCAGTACTTC. This translates into CASSLCDRDVVTQYF.

This clonotype has a single count. At one of its ends the junction is not consistent with the germline gene, which may arise from a read error. V gene TRBV11-2 combines with J gene TRBJ2-2; D is uncertain. There are 12 residues in the CDR3. The germline CDR1 and CDR2 sequences are SGHAT and FQNNGV. DNA of the CDR3: TGTGCCAACAGCTTCTTGGGTGGGGAGCTGTTTTTT. Translation gives CANSFLGGELFF.

About this clonotype itself: A clone one base away is much larger, so this may be a read error. This chain joins TRBV6-6 and TRBJ2-7, with a tentative D call TRBD2 (6 bases). CDR1 and CDR2 (germline): MNHNY, SVGAGI (reference sequence). V was cut by 5 bases and J by 8 bases, with 16 bases left in between. The CDR3 covers 13 residues. CDR3 amino acids: CASSLTGGGKQYF. Written as DNA, the CDR3 is TGTGCCAGCAGTCTCACGGGTGGGGGGAAGCAGTACTTC.

This clonotype occurred once. Compared with germline, one end of the junction differs, possibly owing to a read error. The V gene is TRBV12-3 or TRBV12-4, the J gene TRBJ2-7, with D maybe TRBD1 (5 bases). The CDR3 covers 11 residues. The CDR3 DNA reads as TGTGCCGGTTCTAGGGGCTACGAACAGTACTTC. The encoded protein is CAGSRGYEQYF.

This clonotype has ten or more counts. J is TRBJ1-6 and V is TRBV2; D remains unclear. V lost 2 bases to trimming and J lost 7 bases, with 9 bases between them. The CDR3 length is 14 residues. CDR1 and CDR2 from the germline V gene are SNHLY and FYNNEI. CDR3 loop: CASSERRGNSPLHF. CDR3 coding DNA: TGTGCCAGCAGTGAAAGGCGAGGAAATTCACCCCTCCACTTT.

This clonotype was seen many times. This chain uses TRBV6-1 with TRBJ1-4; D remains unclear. This CDR3 region has 15 residues. V was cut by 2 bases and J by 0 bases, with 7 bases left in between. Germline V CDR1 and CDR2: MNHNS, SASEGT. CDR3 amino acids: CASSESSPTNEKLFF. CDR3 in DNA: TGTGCCAGCAGTGAATCGAGTCCAACTAATGAAAAACTGTTTTTT.

This clonotype was seen once. The junction does not match germline at one end; this may be a read error. The V and J genes are TRBV5-4 and TRBJ2-1; D may be TRBD2 (6 bases). This CDR3 has 14 residues. The germline CDR1 and CDR2 sequences are SGHNT and YYREEE (reference sequence). This CDR3 is CTSGRRDSDNEQFF. For the CDR3, the DNA is TGTACCAGCGGCCGTAGGGACTCAGACAATGAGCAGTTCTTC.

A remark on this clonotype: Being one base from a much bigger clone, this may be a read error. This chain uses TRBV6-9 with TRBJ2-7; 9 bases map to TRBD1. The ends lost 8 bases at V and 4 bases at J; junction bases unmatched: 9. The germline V gene has CDR1 MNHGY and CDR2 SVAAGI. The CDR3 extends over 14 amino acids. The CDR3 sequence is CASPRDRVQYEQYF. DNA of the CDR3: TGTGCCAGCCCCAGGGACAGGGTGCAATACGAGCAGTACTTC.

A word on this clonotype: Since no conserved phenylalanine or tryptophan closes the CDR3, a read error is the likely cause. The DNA of the CDR3 is TGTGCCAGCAGTGACGGGGCTGGAAGAACCATATATTAT. It specifies CASSDGAGRTIYY. The V gene is TRBV6-1, the J gene TRBJ1-3; TRBD1 might be the D (5 bases). Germline V gene data show CDR1 as MNHNS and CDR2 as SASEGT. Trimming cost V 3 bases and J 10 bases, with 13 bases left between them. The CDR3 covers 13 residues.

About this clonotype: This may come from a read error, since a much larger clone is one base off. The chain couples TRBV28 to TRBJ2-5; TRBD2 is a possible D gene (7 bases). Germline V gives CDR1 MDHEN, CDR2 SYDVKM. The length of the CDR3 is 14 residues. The V end lost 6 bases, the J end lost 6 bases, and 17 bases lay between the germline ends. This chain's CDR3 is CASSRSGGVKTQYF. The CDR3 coding sequence is TGTGCCAGCAGCCGATCGGGGGGCGTGAAGACCCAGTACTTC.

This clonotype showed up just a few times. A much more abundant neighbour one base away suggests this may be a read error. V is TRBV13 and J is TRBJ2-7, with TRBD2 identical over 12 bases. Germline CDR1 PRHDT, CDR2 FYEKMQ (reference sequence). V trimming: 8 bases; J trimming: 4 bases; junction bases outside the gene matches: 15. This CDR3 spans 17 amino acids. The CDR3 sequence: CASGPTSITSGRYEQYF. The CDR3 bases are TGTGCCAGCGGCCCCACCTCGATTACTAGCGGGAGGTACGAGCAGTACTTC.